This TCR beta chain appears in the sequencing data of a study of beta chain features in type 1 diabetes. About the research overall: Age and gender were similar between patients and healthy donors, as were cell yields. Study results and limitations: When Type 1 diabetes patients were examined, their TCRB CDR3s proved moderately but significantly shorter in all four CD4+ subsets. The naive, central memory and Treg TCRB repertoires looked more alike in patients than they did in healthy donors.

The entirety of the isolated RNA underwent reverse transcription, so expressed TCRB transcripts were sequenced. About 3.57 million reads were obtained on average from naive, central memory and regulatory T cell samples. This table comes from immunoSEQ multiplex PCR, and its TCRdb copy is limited to in-frame clones, with some not included. The table records around 310,000 clones, about 14% of them present only once. In its sample, this clone was seen a few times. Its target is not known. Looked up from germline, CDR1 is DFQATT and CDR2 is SNEGSKA (reference sequence). The germline V and J ends were trimmed by 6 bases and 3 bases, with 6 bases remaining between them. The CDR3 spans 10 residues.

Sequencing was carried out using naive CD4+ T cells from blood. The origin of this receptor is a woman between 18 and 29 years old with type 1 diabetes. This chain links TRBV20-1 with TRBJ2-7, with D unclear. The chain's CDR3 is CSAKLYEQYF. In nucleotides, the CDR3 is TGCAGTGCGAAACTCTACGAGCAGTACTTC.